A single sample gave rise to the 29 T cell receptor beta chains below, sequenced in a study of T cell responses to AZD1222 COVID-19 vaccine. Using immunoSEQ multiplex PCR, the repertoire was profiled, and TCRdb retains in-frame clones only, with some absent. The data hold 95,000 to 150,000 clones, with just over 85% observed a single time. This specimen was peripheral blood, taken on day 0 of AZD1222 vaccination. These receptors all come from an adult in good health.

The J gene is TRBJ1-2, the V gene TRBV28; the match to TRBD1 covers 8 bases. Germline loops: CDR1 MDHEN, CDR2 SYDVKM. Trimming removed 5 bases from V and 8 bases from J; junction bases left unmatched: 7. CDR3 length: 13 residues. The CDR3 region has the DNA TGTGCCAGCAGTCCTGGACAGGGTGCGGGCTACACCTTC. Translated: CASSPGQGAGYTF.

The genes are TRBV6-5 and TRBJ1-1; the match to TRBD1 covers 9 bases. The CDR3 has 14 residues. V lost 5 bases, J lost 4 bases, and 5 bases stayed unmatched. CDR1 and CDR2 from the germline V gene are MNHEY and SVGAGI. Written as DNA, the CDR3 is TGTGCCAGCAGTCAACAGGGGGCGATCACTGAAGCTTTCTTT. It codes for CASSQQGAITEAFF.

The CDR3, as DNA: TGCGCCAGCAGTCAGCCACAGGGACTCTTCGGGTCCCGGTACTTC. This sequence encodes CASSQPQGLFGSRYF. This chain joins TRBV23-1 and TRBJ2-7; D may match TRBD1 or TRBD2 (6 bases each). TRBV23-1 is annotated as an ORF whose role is uncertain. The CDR3 runs to 15 residues. Trimming took off 3 bases at V and 12 bases at J, with 24 bases between the two ends.

The rearrangement uses TRBV7-9 and TRBJ1-4; a weak D match, TRBD1 (5 bases). CDR3 length: 14 residues. Trimming took off 3 bases at V and 8 bases at J, with 13 bases between the two ends. Germline CDR1 reads SEHNR; CDR2 reads FQNEAQ (reference sequence). The CDR3 bases are TGTGCCAGCAGCTTGGCAGGGATCGGGGAAAAACTGTTTTTT. Translation: CASSLAGIGEKLFF.

V is TRBV28 and J is TRBJ1-2; D is unresolved. With 6 bases removed from V and 0 bases from J, the gap between germline ends came to 14 bases. Germline CDR1 MDHEN, CDR2 SYDVKM. This CDR3 has 15 amino acids. Here the CDR3 reads CASSPAGSANYGYTF. Here the CDR3 DNA reads TGTGCCAGCAGCCCCGCGGGGAGTGCTAACTATGGCTACACCTTC.

The chain joins TRBV11-2 to TRBJ1-1, with TRBD1 as a possible D gene (5 bases). Per germline, CDR1 SGHAT and CDR2 FQNNGV. The V end was cut by 5 bases, the J end by 1 base, with 14 bases between. The CDR3 has 15 residues. The chain's CDR3 is CASSRQFAGNTEAFF. Written as DNA, the CDR3 is TGTGCCAGCAGCCGACAGTTCGCGGGGAACACTGAAGCTTTCTTT.

The chain has TRBV28 and TRBJ1-4, with 7 positions matching TRBD1. After removal of 7 bases from V and 7 bases from J, the junction contained 6 bases not matched to a gene. There are 13 residues in the CDR3. Germline V gene lookup returns CDR1 MDHEN and CDR2 SYDVKM. This chain's CDR3 is CASTSGDSEKLFF. Here the CDR3 DNA reads TGTGCCAGCACCTCCGGGGACAGTGAAAAACTGTTTTTT.

The chain has TRBV7-2 and TRBJ1-6, with 8 bases that match TRBD1. This CDR3 is built from 15 residues. Germline CDR1 SGHTA, CDR2 FQGNSA. With 5 bases clipped from V and 7 bases from J, the junction kept 7 bases outside the gene matches. CDR3 sequence reads: CASSPRTGLNSPLHF. The CDR3 DNA follows: TGTGCCAGCAGCCCGCGGACAGGGTTAAATTCACCCCTCCACTTT. Together with reference TRBV7-2 and TRBJ1-6, the CDR3 gives the full variable domain: GAGVSQSPSNKVTEKGKDVELRCDPISGHTALYWYRQSLGQGLEFLIYFQGNSAPDKSGLPSDRFSAERTGGSVSTLTIQRTQQEDSAVYLCASSPRTGLNSPLHFGNGTRLTVT.

The chain combines TRBV27 with TRBJ1-5; D perhaps matches TRBD1 (5 bases). The CDR3 runs 18 residues. V was shortened by 5 bases and J by 0 bases, with 20 bases between the two germline ends. From germline, CDR1 is MNHEY and CDR2 SMNVEV (reference sequence). The chain's CDR3 is CASSKEGTPPFSNQPQHF. The CDR3 bases are TGTGCCAGCAGTAAAGAGGGGACCCCCCCCTTTAGCAATCAGCCCCAGCATTTT.

The chain employs TRBV4-2 and TRBJ2-7, with D maybe TRBD1 (6 bases). The germline V gene encodes CDR1 LGHNA and CDR2 YNFKEQ. The CDR3 spans 15 residues. V was shortened by 0 bases and J by 1 base, with 10 bases between the two germline ends. CDR3 in DNA: TGTGCCAGCAGCCAAGAGGGGCAGGGGTCCTACGAGCAGTACTTC. This sequence encodes CASSQEGQGSYEQYF.

CDR3 DNA sequence: TGTGCCACCAGCAGAGAGGGCAGGGGGGTTGAAAAACTGTTTTTT. The encoded protein is CATSREGRGVEKLFF. The chain joins TRBV15 to TRBJ1-4, with TRBD1 matching 7 bases. Unmatched junction bases numbered 5, after V lost 0 bases and J lost 7 bases. The germline V gene has CDR1 LNHNV and CDR2 YYDKDF (reference sequence). This CDR3 spans 15 amino acids.

This rearrangement joins TRBV6-5 to TRBJ1-5, with 7 bases fitting TRBD1. Trimming at V came to 5 bases and at J to 1 base, leaving 5 bases not matched to a gene. There are 15 residues in the CDR3. Germline CDR1 reads MNHEY; CDR2 reads SVGAGI. The CDR3 region is CASSPQGPSNQPQHF. The DNA for the CDR3 is TGTGCCAGCAGTCCACAGGGGCCCAGCAATCAGCCCCAGCATTTT.

The chain employs TRBV6-2 or TRBV6-3 and TRBJ2-3; D is undetermined. Germline values: CDR1 MNHEY, CDR2 SVGEGT. Trimming took 0 bases from V and 10 from J, leaving 8 bases between them. This CDR3 is 12 amino acids long. In nucleotides, the CDR3 is TGTGCCAGCAGTTACTCGGTCCCTCCGCAGTATTTT. Translating it yields CASSYSVPPQYF.

V gene TRBV5-5 combines with J gene TRBJ2-3; D gene ambiguous. The CDR3 extends over 14 amino acids. The V end lost 2 bases, the J end lost 6 bases, and 13 bases lay between the germline ends. CDR1 SGHKS and CDR2 YYEKEE come from the germline V gene (reference sequence). The CDR3 is CASSFTVPEDTQYF. CDR3 in DNA: TGTGCCAGCAGCTTTACGGTGCCCGAGGATACGCAGTATTTT.

The chain carries TRBV9 and TRBJ2-7; no clear D. Germline V lookup: CDR1 SGDLS, CDR2 YYNGEE. The CDR3 has 15 residues. V was trimmed by 0 bases and J by 1 base, leaving 11 bases between them. The CDR3 loop is CASSVDGTVSYEQYF. The CDR3 region has the DNA TGTGCCAGCAGCGTAGACGGAACGGTGTCCTACGAGCAGTACTTC.

The chain is built from TRBV4-1 and TRBJ2-1, with D uncertain. Per the germline V gene, CDR1 is MGHRA and CDR2 is YSYEKL. CDR3 length: 16 amino acids. The V and J ends lost 0 bases and 0 bases respectively, with 9 bases between them. The CDR3 DNA reads as TGCGCCAGCAGCCAAGAAGACGCTTTCTCCTACAATGAGCAGTTCTTC. Protein: CASSQEDAFSYNEQFF.

The chain joins TRBV2 to TRBJ2-2; 7 bases align to TRBD2. This CDR3 region has 16 residues. Per germline, CDR1 SNHLY and CDR2 FYNNEI. Trimming removed 1 base from V and 2 bases from J; junction bases left unmatched: 4. The CDR3 nucleotides read TGTGCCAGCAGTGAAGGGGGCGGGGGAAACACCGGGGAGCTGTTTTTT. Amino acid sequence: CASSEGGGGNTGELFF. The whole variable domain, remainder taken from reference TRBV2 and TRBJ2-2, is EPEVTQTPSHQVTQMGQEVILRCVPISNHLYFYWYRQILGQKVEFLVSFYNNEISEKSEIFDDQFSVERPDGSNFTLKIRSTKLEDSAMYFCASSEGGGGNTGELFFGEGSRLTVL.

This CDR3 reads CASAAMNTEAFF. The CDR3 nucleotides read TGTGCCAGCGCGGCCATGAACACTGAAGCTTTCTTT. The chain couples TRBV18 to TRBJ1-1, with D hard to call. CDR3 length: 12 amino acids. Germline loops: CDR1 KGHSH, CDR2 LQKENI. V was shortened by 8 bases and J by 0 bases, with 7 bases between the two germline ends.

The chain carries TRBV5-4 and TRBJ2-7; 9 bases agree with TRBD1. V lost 3 bases and J lost 3; bases outside the gene matches: 7. The CDR3 spans 15 residues. The germline V gene encodes CDR1 SGHNT and CDR2 YYREEE (reference sequence). For the CDR3, the DNA is TGTGCCAGCAGCTCAGGACAGGGGTCTTACTACGAGCAGTACTTC. This encodes CASSSGQGSYYEQYF. The variable domain in full, completed from reference TRBV5-4 and TRBJ2-7, reads ETGVTQSPTHLIKTRGQQVTLRCSSQSGHNTVSWYQQALGQGPQFIFQYYREEENGRGNFPPRFSGLQFPNYSSELNVNALELDDSALYLCASSSGQGSYYEQYFGPGTRLTVT.

This clone was observed a single time. V gene TRBV4-1 combines with J gene TRBJ2-7; no reliable D call. This CDR3 is 20 amino acids long. Between the trimmed V and J ends, which lost 2 bases and 7 bases, there was a span of 33 bases. Germline assignment: CDR1 MGHRA and CDR2 YSYEKL. CDR3 in amino acids: CASSQIDFWTGPGTTREQYF. CDR3 nucleotide sequence: TGCGCCAGCAGCCAAATTGACTTTTGGACGGGCCCCGGAACTACCAGAGAGCAGTACTTC.

This clone was picked up one time. The chain links TRBV6-4 to TRBJ2-1, with D unresolved. V shed 4 bases and J shed 5 bases, with 9 bases lying between them. From germline, CDR1 is MRHNA and CDR2 SNTAGT. This CDR3 contains 13 residues. CDR3 nucleotides: TGTGCCAGCAGTGTTCGACGGGACAATGAGCAGTTCTTC. Amino acids: CASSVRRDNEQFF.

This clone was found once. The chain links TRBV19 to TRBJ2-2; D might be TRBD1 or TRBD2, each matching 5 bases. V dropped 11 bases and J dropped 1 base, with 11 bases sitting between them. CDR1 and CDR2 from the germline V gene are LNHDA and SQIVND (reference sequence). The CDR3 is made up of 13 amino acids. CDR3 region: CAHGTQNTGELFF. In DNA form, the CDR3 reads TGTGCCCACGGGACCCAGAACACCGGGGAGCTGTTTTTT.

The CDR3, as DNA: TGCGCCAGCAGCTTCGACAGACGGCCCATGAACACTGAAGCTTTCTTT. It translates to CASSFDRRPMNTEAFF. The V call is TRBV5-1, the J call TRBJ1-1; possible D gene TRBD1, 5 bases. CDR1 SGHRS and CDR2 YFSETQ come from the germline V gene. CDR3 size: 16 residues. V dropped 2 bases and J dropped 0 bases, with 14 bases sitting between them.

This clone was seen only once. The rearrangement joins TRBV28 to TRBJ2-1; the D is unclear. The CDR3 has 14 residues. Trimming removed 6 bases from V and 3 bases from J, with 12 bases in between. Germline V gene lookup returns CDR1 MDHEN and CDR2 SYDVKM. This chain's CDR3 is CASREAENYNEQFF. The CDR3 bases are TGTGCCAGCAGAGAGGCCGAGAACTACAATGAGCAGTTCTTC. The whole variable domain, filled in from reference TRBV28 and TRBJ2-1, reads DVKVTQSSRYLVKRTGEKVFLECVQDMDHENMFWYRQDPGLGLRLIYFSYDVKMKEKGDIPEGYSVSREKKERFSLILESASTNQTSMYLCASREAENYNEQFFGPGTRLTVL.

As regards this clone: This CDR3 is also generated by other DNA sequences in the sample. The chain uses TRBV19 and TRBJ2-1; TRBD2 aligns across 12 bases. Unmatched junction bases numbered 4, after V lost 6 bases and J lost 4 bases. CDR3 length: 15 amino acids. Germline CDR1 LNHDA, CDR2 SQIVND (reference sequence). The CDR3: CASSPTSGSYNEQFF. In nucleotides, the CDR3 is TGTGCCAGTAGCCCGACTAGCGGGAGTTACAATGAGCAGTTCTTC.

The V call is TRBV4-1, the J call TRBJ2-7; 12 nucleotides align to TRBD2. The CDR3 is 16 residues long. Germline CDR1 and CDR2: MGHRA and YSYEKL. The junction had 7 bases not matched to a gene; V was cut back by 1 base and J by 6 bases. The CDR3 DNA follows: TGCGCCAGCAGCCAAGCCCGGACTAGCGGGGAAACCGAGCAGTACTTC. The encoded protein is CASSQARTSGETEQYF.

The chain employs TRBV6-4 and TRBJ1-3; tentative D call: TRBD1 (5 bases). Trimming took 3 bases from V and 1 from J, leaving 10 bases between them. The CDR3 is 15 residues long. Germline-derived CDR1 and CDR2 are MRHNA and SNTAGT. CDR3 sequence: CASSEFWGSGNTIYF. The CDR3 nucleotides are TGTGCCAGCAGTGAATTTTGGGGGTCTGGAAACACCATATATTTT.

The V gene is TRBV30, the J gene TRBJ2-7, with D possibly TRBD1 on 5 matching bases. The CDR3 covers 13 residues. The ends were cut back, 2 bases at V and 1 base at J, with 9 bases in the middle. Looked up from germline, CDR1 is GTSNPN and CDR2 is SVGIG (reference sequence). The CDR3 is CAWSTGTSYEQYF. CDR3 bases: TGTGCCTGGAGTACAGGAACATCCTACGAGCAGTACTTC.

This clone was counted only a few times. The chain is built from TRBV7-2 and TRBJ2-1; the D gene could be TRBD1 or TRBD2 (5 bases each). With 0 bases removed from V and 7 bases from J, the gap between germline ends came to 10 bases. CDR1 and CDR2 from the germline V gene are SGHTA and FQGNSA. The CDR3 contains 14 residues. DNA for the CDR3: TGTGCCAGCAGCTTAGCGGGACCCCCGAATGAGCAGTTCTTC. Its translation is CASSLAGPPNEQFF.